The clone carrying this T cell receptor (beta chain) was detected once. Its target is unknown. The V and J ends lost 0 bases and 4 bases respectively, with 10 bases between them. The CDR3 is 15 amino acids. From germline, CDR1 is MNHEY and CDR2 SVGAGI. This sample is part of a study of cytomegalovirus exposure and HLA in healthy donors. With 60 Vbeta and 13 Jbeta primers, the PCR was carried out. Method: immunoSEQ multiplex PCR; TCRdb's copy keeps in-frame clones and lacks some. The sample gives around 130,000 clones, 82% of which show up once; approximately 3% is in the top ten. Study-level results: For most subjects, TCR beta sequences were reported to predict HLA-A and HLA-B alleles with accuracy. In a later analysis, at a false discovery rate of 0.05, 15,000 to 20,000 TCR beta sequences were associated with HLA alleles. Presence/absence analyses assumed roughly uniform sequencing depth across donors, which may not hold.

The chain carries TRBV6-5 and TRBJ1-3; possible D gene TRBD1, 6 bases. The sequencing input was PBMCs. This sequence was found in a boy aged 2 to 10 in good health and CMV-seronegative. CDR3 DNA sequence: TGTGCCAGCAGTTACTCCCGGACAGCGGGAAACACCATATATTTT. Amino acids: CASSYSRTAGNTIYF.